The rows below give T cell receptor beta chains drawn from one sample of a study of blood T cell repertoires in COVID-19. The data were produced by immunoSEQ multiplex PCR, yet TCRdb's version contains in-frame clones alone and is incomplete. Of some 180,000 clones in the sample, approximately 90% were seen once. Material: peripheral blood. These receptors originate from a man in his late teens or twenties with COVID-19, enrolled during active disease. Both conserved end residues are part of each CDR3. The order of the fields is V gene, J gene, CDR3 protein.

v_gene: TRBV25-1; j_gene: TRBJ1-2; CDR3aa: CASSADRDYGYTF
v_gene: TRBV29-1; j_gene: TRBJ2-2; CDR3aa: CSVRGLAAGELFF
v_gene: TRBV14; j_gene: TRBJ1-3; CDR3aa: CASSRDGGSGNTIYF
v_gene: TRBV7-3; j_gene: TRBJ1-2; CDR3aa: CASSDGTANYGYTF
v_gene: TRBV28; j_gene: TRBJ2-7; CDR3aa: CASTPGLAGSIFYEQYF
v_gene: TRBV5-6; j_gene: TRBJ1-5; CDR3aa: CASSFGQGQPQHF
v_gene: TRBV2; j_gene: TRBJ2-7; CDR3aa: CATKTETYEQYF
v_gene: TRBV19; j_gene: TRBJ1-2; CDR3aa: CASTRDSYGYTF
v_gene: TRBV20-1; j_gene: TRBJ2-7; CDR3aa: CSAKTGERPYF
v_gene: TRBV11-2; j_gene: TRBJ1-6; CDR3aa: CASSLEGADNSPLHF
v_gene: TRBV19; j_gene: TRBJ2-2; CDR3aa: CASSIETGATNTGELFF
v_gene: TRBV4-1; j_gene: TRBJ2-5; CDR3aa: CASSRGPSETQYF
v_gene: TRBV24-1; j_gene: TRBJ1-2; CDR3aa: CAASDRGTYGYTF
v_gene: TRBV27; j_gene: TRBJ1-2; CDR3aa: CASSFGGSYGYTF
v_gene: TRBV5-6; j_gene: TRBJ2-6; CDR3aa: CASSPGLAGVVGANVLTF
v_gene: TRBV12-3/TRBV12-4; j_gene: TRBJ1-4; CDR3aa: CASSTGGRLFF
v_gene: TRBV27; j_gene: TRBJ2-7; CDR3aa: CASSLGTGGNEQYF
v_gene: TRBV30; j_gene: TRBJ2-7; CDR3aa: CAWLGTTGRSYEQYF
v_gene: TRBV5-5; j_gene: TRBJ1-2; CDR3aa: CASSLGTATNYGYTF
v_gene: TRBV11-2; j_gene: TRBJ2-1; CDR3aa: CASSSPRTDKFNEQFF
v_gene: TRBV9; j_gene: TRBJ2-3; CDR3aa: CASSPTDRVGGTQYF
v_gene: TRBV6-5; j_gene: TRBJ2-1; CDR3aa: CASSYSGGSYNEQFF
v_gene: TRBV14; j_gene: TRBJ1-2; CDR3aa: CASSPALGGSFGYTF
v_gene: TRBV11-1; j_gene: TRBJ2-7; CDR3aa: CASRHRDYSYEQYF
v_gene: TRBV28; j_gene: TRBJ2-4; CDR3aa: CASRPPGRGNIQYF
v_gene: TRBV27; j_gene: TRBJ2-7; CDR3aa: CASSSAGEAYEQYF
v_gene: TRBV7-8; j_gene: TRBJ1-6; CDR3aa: CASSSRGQGNSPLHF
v_gene: TRBV6-6; j_gene: TRBJ2-1; CDR3aa: CASSYITGTSQFF